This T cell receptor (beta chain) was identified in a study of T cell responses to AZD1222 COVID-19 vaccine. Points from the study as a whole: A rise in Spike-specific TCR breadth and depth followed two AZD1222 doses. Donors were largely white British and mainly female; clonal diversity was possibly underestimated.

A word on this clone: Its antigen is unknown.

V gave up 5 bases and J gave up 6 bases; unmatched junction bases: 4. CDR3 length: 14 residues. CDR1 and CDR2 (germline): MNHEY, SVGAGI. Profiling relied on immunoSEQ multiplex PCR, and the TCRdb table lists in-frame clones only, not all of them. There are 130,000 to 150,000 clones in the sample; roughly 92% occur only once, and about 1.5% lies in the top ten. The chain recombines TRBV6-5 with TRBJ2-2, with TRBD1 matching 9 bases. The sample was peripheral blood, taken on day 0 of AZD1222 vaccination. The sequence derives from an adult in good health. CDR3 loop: CASSRDREAGELFF. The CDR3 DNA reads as TGTGCCAGCAGTAGGGACAGGGAGGCCGGGGAGCTGTTTTTT.